Listed below are T cell receptor beta chains from one sample, sequenced in a study of cytomegalovirus exposure and HLA in healthy donors. Assay used: immunoSEQ multiplex PCR; TCRdb lists only in-frame clones, some missing. The sample holds around 190,000 clones, 80% to 90% seen once. Material: PBMCs. All receptors derive from a middle-aged man in good health and CMV-seropositive. CDR3s include the opening cysteine and the closing phenylalanine or tryptophan. D genes are given only for firm matches. Clone size is given for some rows only: seen once, a few or many times, or a class if the clone is expanded.

size	V	J	D	CDR3	DNA
-	TRBV15	TRBJ2-7	TRBD1	CATSRSPTGDEQYF	TGTGCCACCAGCAGGTCCCCGACAGGGGACGAGCAGTACTTC
-	TRBV7-6	TRBJ1-2	TRBD1	CASSHDRGDGYTF	TGTGCCAGCAGCCATGACAGGGGCGATGGCTACACCTTC
-	TRBV11-2	TRBJ2-7	-	CASSLSAGDPGEQYF	TGTGCCAGCAGCTTAAGTGCAGGGGACCCTGGCGAGCAGTACTTC
few	TRBV2	TRBJ2-5	-	CASRNAGETQYF	TGTGCCAGCAGAAACGCGGGGGAGACCCAGTACTTC
-	TRBV6-1	TRBJ1-3	-	CASSEILFMGSSGNTIYF	TGTGCCAGCAGTGAAATTCTATTTATGGGGAGCTCTGGAAACACCATATATTTT
-	TRBV11-3	TRBJ2-1	TRBD2	CASSSGLAGYNEQFF	TGTGCCAGCAGCTCTGGACTAGCGGGGTACAATGAGCAGTTCTTC
-	TRBV25-1	TRBJ2-3	-	CASSAAGPDTQYF	TGTGCCAGCAGTGCGGCAGGGCCCGATACGCAGTATTTT
-	TRBV29-1	TRBJ2-5	TRBD2	CSARGGRETETQYF	TGCAGCGCCCGGGGGGGCAGGGAAACGGAGACCCAGTACTTC
-	TRBV6-6	TRBJ2-7	TRBD1	CASSSTHAGTGGEQYF	TGTGCCAGCAGTAGCACGCATGCCGGGACAGGGGGCGAGCAGTACTTC
-	TRBV14	TRBJ2-1	TRBD2	CASSAIGTRNNEQFF	TGTGCCAGCAGCGCAATAGGGACTAGGAACAATGAGCAGTTCTTC
-	TRBV2	TRBJ1-1	-	CASLRNTEAFF	TGTGCCAGTCTTAGGAACACTGAAGCTTTCTTT
-	TRBV19	TRBJ2-3	-	CASSIPVSPDTQYF	TGTGCCAGTAGTATTCCTGTATCTCCGGATACGCAGTATTTT
-	TRBV6-6	TRBJ1-5	-	CASRDSLNQPQHF	TGTGCCAGCAGGGACAGCTTAAATCAGCCCCAGCATTTT
-	TRBV10-1	TRBJ1-2	TRBD1	CASSGDRELGYTF	TGCGCCAGCAGTGGGGACAGGGAATTAGGCTACACCTTC
-	TRBV6-1	TRBJ1-4	-	CASSQLGSDEKLFF	TGTGCCAGCAGTCAACTAGGTTCGGATGAAAAACTGTTTTTT
-	TRBV5-5	TRBJ1-6	-	CASSLTAKTNSPLHF	TGTGCCAGCAGCTTGACAGCTAAGACTAATTCACCCCTCCACTTT
-	TRBV28	TRBJ1-2	-	CASSSHQTRGYTF	TGTGCCAGCAGTTCTCATCAAACCCGGGGCTACACCTTC
-	TRBV6-6	TRBJ2-6	-	CASSYSSRAGANVLTF	TGTGCCAGCAGTTACTCATCCAGGGCTGGGGCCAACGTCCTGACTTTC
-	TRBV4-3	TRBJ1-1	TRBD1	CASSRGTENTEAFF	TGCGCCAGCAGCCGGGGGACAGAGAACACTGAAGCTTTCTTT
-	TRBV25-1	TRBJ2-7	TRBD2	CASSQGTSGSSGEQYF	TGTGCCAGCAGCCAGGGGACTAGCGGGAGCTCGGGCGAGCAGTACTTC
-	TRBV2	TRBJ1-5	-	CASSQGAGQQPQHF	TGTGCCAGCAGCCAAGGGGCAGGGCAACAGCCCCAGCATTTT
-	TRBV7-9	TRBJ1-1	-	CASMLNTEAFF	TGTGCCAGCATGTTAAACACTGAAGCTTTCTTT
few	TRBV7-9	TRBJ2-7	TRBD1	CASSSRQGAFYEQYF	TGTGCCAGCAGCTCCCGACAGGGGGCATTCTACGAGCAGTACTTC
-	TRBV5-4	TRBJ2-7	TRBD1	CASSSPGQSYEQYF	TGTGCCAGCAGCTCTCCGGGACAGTCCTACGAGCAGTACTTC
-	TRBV10-3	TRBJ1-2	-	CAISESGQLYGYTF	TGTGCCATCAGTGAGTCAGGACAGCTCTATGGCTACACCTTC
-	TRBV28	TRBJ2-7	-	CASSGRLVTYEQYF	TGTGCCAGCAGTGGTCGACTAGTCACCTACGAGCAGTACTTC
-	TRBV5-1	TRBJ1-4	-	CASSPSGTGGEKLFF	TGCGCCAGCAGCCCCTCGGGGACTGGGGGTGAAAAACTGTTTTTT
-	TRBV18	TRBJ2-2	-	CASPPGGLGTGELFF	TGTGCCTCACCCCCCGGGGGGCTCGGAACCGGGGAGCTGTTTTTT
-	TRBV29-1	TRBJ1-3	-	CSVVADTIYF	TGCAGCGTTGTAGCAGACACCATATATTTT
-	TRBV7-9	TRBJ2-6	-	CSSSFRDINSGANVLTF	TGTTCCAGCAGCTTCCGGGACATTAACTCTGGGGCCAACGTCCTGACTTTC
few	TRBV29-1	TRBJ2-7	TRBD2	CSVGLAGSYEQYF	TGCAGCGTGGGACTAGCGGGCTCTTACGAGCAGTACTTC
few	TRBV5-1	TRBJ2-5	-	CASSFELLVQETQYF	TGCGCCAGCAGCTTCGAGTTATTGGTCCAAGAGACCCAGTACTTC
-	TRBV4-3	TRBJ2-3	-	CASSQGGRLGTDTQYF	TGCGCCAGCAGCCAAGGTGGGAGGCTGGGAACAGATACGCAGTATTTT
-	TRBV6-1	TRBJ1-4	TRBD1	CASTQGATNEKLFF	TGTGCCAGCACTCAGGGGGCAACTAATGAAAAACTGTTTTTT
-	TRBV30	TRBJ2-7	-	CAWTDSQKQYF	TGTGCCTGGACGGACAGCCAAAAGCAGTACTTC
-	TRBV27	TRBJ1-2	-	CASKTGDNYGYTF	TGTGCCAGCAAGACAGGAGATAACTATGGCTACACCTTC
once	TRBV27	TRBJ1-5	-	CASSLSMGSNQPQHF	TGTGCCAGCAGTTTAAGTATGGGCAGCAATCAGCCCCAGCATTTT
-	TRBV6-5	TRBJ2-7	TRBD1	CASSYDPTGGAYEQYF	TGTGCCAGCAGTTACGATCCGACAGGGGGTGCCTACGAGCAGTACTTC
-	TRBV6-6	TRBJ1-1	-	CASTSFHGGVETEAFF	TGTGCCAGCACCTCGTTTCACGGGGGGGTAGAGACTGAAGCTTTCTTT
-	TRBV19	TRBJ1-2	-	CASIDKNRDGYTF	TGTGCCAGTATAGACAAGAACAGGGATGGCTACACCTTC
-	TRBV6-5	TRBJ1-5	TRBD1	CASRLGTASNQPQHF	TGTGCCAGCAGACTAGGGACAGCTAGCAATCAGCCCCAGCATTTT
-	TRBV21-1	TRBJ1-2	-	CASSTTSDRGGIYGYTF	TGTGCCAGCAGCACGACTTCGGACAGGGGGGGAATCTATGGCTACACCTTC
-	TRBV28	TRBJ1-5	-	CASSLSGVGSNQPQHF	TGTGCCAGCAGTTTATCCGGTGTCGGTAGCAATCAGCCCCAGCATTTT
-	TRBV4-1	TRBJ1-4	-	CASSHGDTTTNEKLFF	TGCGCCAGCAGCCATGGGGACACCACAACTAATGAAAAACTGTTTTTT
-	TRBV16	TRBJ1-1	-	CASSQHAGSNTEAFF	TGTGCCAGCAGCCAACACGCAGGATCGAACACTGAAGCTTTCTTT
-	TRBV19	TRBJ1-1	-	CASTNRDDTEAFF	TGTGCCAGTACGAACAGGGATGACACTGAAGCTTTCTTT
-	TRBV6-1	TRBJ2-7	TRBD1	CASSPGTGYNYEQYF	TGTGCCAGCAGTCCCGGGACAGGGTACAACTACGAGCAGTACTTC
-	TRBV5-4	TRBJ1-4	-	CASSLLGTGNEKLFF	TGTGCCAGCAGCTTGTTGGGAACAGGGAATGAAAAACTGTTTTTT
-	TRBV5-5	TRBJ2-7	-	CASSLVSGPSYEQYF	TGTGCCAGCAGCTTGGTGTCAGGTCCCTCCTACGAGCAGTACTTC
-	TRBV27	TRBJ1-2	-	CASSPSWRGWDYGYTF	TGTGCCAGCAGTCCCTCCTGGAGAGGCTGGGACTATGGCTACACCTTC
-	TRBV30	TRBJ2-5	TRBD2	CAWSLPPSSGRALSRETQYF	TGTGCCTGGAGTCTCCCCCCCTCCAGCGGGAGGGCCCTATCGCGGGAGACCCAGTACTTC
-	TRBV15	TRBJ1-3	-	CATSRDRGASSGNTIYF	TGTGCCACCAGCAGAGATCGGGGGGCCAGCTCTGGAAACACCATATATTTT
-	TRBV4-2	TRBJ1-2	-	CASSQAMGAIGMGGYTF	TGTGCCAGCAGCCAAGCCATGGGGGCTATAGGGATGGGTGGCTACACCTTC
-	TRBV7-2	TRBJ1-4	-	CASSLRGTEKLFF	TGTGCCAGCAGCTTACGGGGAACCGAAAAACTGTTTTTT
-	TRBV6-5	TRBJ2-7	-	CASTNSYEQYF	TGTGCCAGCACCAACTCCTACGAGCAGTACTTC
-	TRBV9	TRBJ2-1	TRBD1	CASSVSGGGQFF	TGTGCCAGCAGCGTGTCAGGGGGTGGGCAGTTCTTC
-	TRBV5-1	TRBJ2-3	-	CASSWGAEIFTDTQYF	TGCGCCAGCAGCTGGGGAGCGGAGATCTTCACAGATACGCAGTATTTT
-	TRBV10-3	TRBJ2-7	TRBD1	CATSEGQPRYEQYF	TGTGCCACGAGCGAGGGACAGCCCCGCTACGAGCAGTACTTC
-	TRBV6-5	TRBJ1-2	-	CASSYSDRTYGYTF	TGTGCCAGCAGTTACTCGGACAGAACCTATGGCTACACCTTC
-	TRBV2	TRBJ1-4	TRBD1	CASSGDRGREKLFF	TGTGCCAGCAGTGGCGACAGGGGCCGCGAAAAACTGTTTTTT